These 13 T cell receptor beta chains originate from one sample sequenced in a study of T cell responses to AZD1222 COVID-19 vaccine. The data were produced by immunoSEQ multiplex PCR, yet TCRdb's version contains in-frame clones alone and is incomplete. The table records 80,000 to 130,000 clones, 85% to 90% of them present only once. Sequenced here: peripheral blood, sampled on day 0 of AZD1222 vaccination. The receptors stem from an adult in good health.

In nucleotides, the CDR3 is TGTGCCACCAGCTGGACAGGGAACCAGCCCCAGCATTTT. Amino acids: CATSWTGNQPQHF. The chain joins TRBV15 to TRBJ1-5; 8 nucleotides agree with TRBD1. Germline CDR1 reads LNHNV; CDR2 reads YYDKDF (reference sequence). This CDR3 contains 13 residues. V lost 5 bases and J lost 7; bases outside the gene matches: 4.

To note about this clone: Mismatch with germline at one junction end may stem from a read error. This sequence joins TRBV7-9 and TRBJ2-7; 7 nucleotides agree with TRBD2. Germline V lookup: CDR1 SEHNR, CDR2 FQNEAQ (reference sequence). The CDR3 sequence is 13 residues long. The CDR3 region has the DNA TGTGCCAGCAGCCGCGGGAGCTCCGACGAGCAGTACTTC. It encodes CASSRGSSDEQYF.

This chain uses TRBV7-3 with TRBJ2-3; D gene unclear. V gave up 3 bases and J gave up 6 bases, with 10 bases separating them. Germline V gene sequence: CDR1 SGHTA, CDR2 FQGTGA. The CDR3 is 13 residues long. In DNA form, the CDR3 reads TGTGCCAGCAGCTTCAGCGAGGAGGATACGCAGTATTTT. Translation gives CASSFSEEDTQYF.

The chain is built from TRBV5-1 and TRBJ1-2; D perhaps matches TRBD1 (5 bases). The CDR3 totals 13 residues. Trimming pared 4 bases from V and 1 base from J, leaving 8 bases between. In germline, CDR1 is SGHRS, CDR2 YFSETQ. In nucleotides, the CDR3 is TGCGCCAGCAGCGCGCAGGGTAACTATGGCTACACCTTC. Translating gives CASSAQGNYGYTF.

J is TRBJ2-1 and V is TRBV4-1; no firm D call. Trimming left V 3 bases short and J 5 bases short, with 11 bases between. Per germline, CDR1 MGHRA and CDR2 YSYEKL. The CDR3 consists of 14 residues. CDR3 nucleotides: TGCGCCAGCAGCCACACAGACTCTAACAATGAGCAGTTCTTC. Its translation is CASSHTDSNNEQFF.

V gene TRBV4-1 combines with J gene TRBJ2-7, with 8 positions matching TRBD1. The CDR3 loop spans 16 amino acids. J lost 3 bases, V lost 1 base, and 8 bases had no gene match. Germline V lookup: CDR1 MGHRA, CDR2 YSYEKL. As DNA, the CDR3 is TGCGCCAGCAGCCAAGGAAGAGGGACAGGAAACTACGAGCAGTACTTC. Translating gives CASSQGRGTGNYEQYF.

The chain uses TRBV5-1 and TRBJ2-7; the match to TRBD2 covers 11 bases. The germline V gene has CDR1 SGHRS and CDR2 YFSETQ. This CDR3 comprises 16 residues. The V and J ends lost 0 bases and 2 bases, in that order; junction bases with no gene match: 4. CDR3 nucleotide sequence: TGCGCCAGCAGCTTGGTAGCGGGAGGGGCGGCCTACGAGCAGTACTTC. This encodes CASSLVAGGAAYEQYF.

This chain links TRBV3-1 (or the pseudogene TRBV3-2) with TRBJ2-7, with D unclear. Looked up from germline, CDR1 is LGHDT and CDR2 is YNNKEL (reference sequence). The CDR3 totals 11 residues. V lost 5 bases and J lost 2, with 4 bases in between. The CDR3 DNA reads TGTGCCAGCAGCGGGCCCTACGAGCAGTACTTC. Its protein product is CASSGPYEQYF.

V is TRBV7-9 and J is TRBJ2-2; 9 bases are shared with TRBD1. The CDR3 has 14 residues. V dropped 5 bases and J dropped 11; count of bases not matched to a gene: 9. The germline V gene has CDR1 SEHNR and CDR2 FQNEAQ (reference sequence). The CDR3 nucleotides read TGTGCCAGCAGCCGACGACAGGGGGAGTCCGAGCTGTTTTTT. It is translated as CASSRRQGESELFF.

CDR3 sequence: CASSMTARDLYEQYF. The DNA for the CDR3 is TGTGCCAGTAGTATGACAGCCCGGGACCTATACGAGCAGTACTTC. The chain links TRBV19 to TRBJ2-7, with D perhaps assigned TRBD1 or TRBD2 (5 bases each). The CDR3 length is 15 residues. Trimming shortened V by 3 bases and J by 4 bases, and 16 bases separated the two germline ends. CDR1 and CDR2 from the germline V gene are LNHDA and SQIVND (reference sequence).

The DNA of the CDR3 is TGTGCCAGTGCGATTAGCGGGGGGGACCACGAGCAGTACTTC. Translated, it gives CASAISGGDHEQYF. The V and J genes are TRBV19 and TRBJ2-7; TRBD2 matches at 11 bases. Germline V gene lookup returns CDR1 LNHDA and CDR2 SQIVND (reference sequence). This CDR3 comprises 14 residues. The J segment lost 5 bases and the V segment lost 8 bases, leaving 8 bases of the junction unmatched.

V is TRBV2 and J is TRBJ2-1, with D uncertain. V was pared by 2 bases and J by 0 bases, with 11 bases between. This CDR3 contains 16 residues. CDR1 is SNHLY and CDR2 is FYNNEI in the germline V gene. The CDR3 sequence is CASSESGSSSYNEQFF. The CDR3 DNA is TGTGCCAGCAGTGAATCTGGCTCTAGCTCCTACAATGAGCAGTTCTTC.

This chain uses TRBV18 with TRBJ1-5; no reliable D call. Germline CDR1 reads KGHSH; CDR2 reads LQKENI. CDR3 size: 15 residues. V lost 3 bases and J lost 6, with 15 bases in between. The CDR3 region is CASSPDGPSGQPQHF. The CDR3 nucleotides read TGTGCCAGCTCACCGGATGGGCCGTCGGGTCAGCCCCAGCATTTT.